The rows below give T cell receptor beta chains drawn from one sample of a study of blood T cell repertoires in COVID-19. Only in-frame clones appear in the TCRdb table, and some are missing; sequencing was by immunoSEQ multiplex PCR. Of about 59,000 clones in the sample, approximately 84% were seen once. The sequenced sample was peripheral blood. The receptors here all came from an elderly man in a cohort sampled during active COVID-19. The CDR3 runs from the conserved cysteine through the conserved F or W. Each record gives: clone size, V gene, J gene, D gene, CDR3 length, CDR3 DNA, CDR3 protein. The D gene is left open where the match is weak. The size field is filled for only some rows; it gives once, few, many or a size class.

abundance: NA; v_gene: TRBV12-3/TRBV12-4; j_gene: TRBJ2-2; d_gene: NA; len: 13; CDR3nt: TGTGCCGGCGCAGGGGTCAACACCGGGGAGCTGTTTTTT; CDR3aa: CAGAGVNTGELFF
abundance: NA; v_gene: TRBV7-3; j_gene: TRBJ2-3; d_gene: NA; len: 14; CDR3nt: TGTGCCAGCAGCTTAGGATGGCAGGGAGATACGCAGTATTTT; CDR3aa: CASSLGWQGDTQYF
abundance: NA; v_gene: TRBV7-2; j_gene: TRBJ2-2; d_gene: TRBD2; len: 16; CDR3nt: TGTGCCAGCAGCGCTACTAGCGGGGCTAACACCGGGGAGCTGTTTTTT; CDR3aa: CASSATSGANTGELFF
abundance: NA; v_gene: TRBV18; j_gene: TRBJ2-5; d_gene: TRBD1; len: 14; CDR3nt: TGTGCCAGCTCGTCGACAGGGAATGAAGAGACCCAGTACTTC; CDR3aa: CASSSTGNEETQYF
abundance: NA; v_gene: TRBV6-4; j_gene: TRBJ2-2; d_gene: TRBD1; len: 14; CDR3nt: TGTGCCAGCCGGACAGGCGACAACACCGGGGAGCTGTTTTTT; CDR3aa: CASRTGDNTGELFF
abundance: NA; v_gene: TRBV19; j_gene: TRBJ2-5; d_gene: TRBD2; len: 13; CDR3nt: TGTGCCAGTAGTATATCGGGAGGAGAGACCCAGTACTTC; CDR3aa: CASSISGGETQYF
abundance: NA; v_gene: TRBV18; j_gene: TRBJ1-1; d_gene: NA; len: 14; CDR3nt: TGTGCCAGCTCACCCCGCCAGGAGGGCACTGAAGCTTTCTTT; CDR3aa: CASSPRQEGTEAFF
abundance: NA; v_gene: TRBV7-7; j_gene: TRBJ2-5; d_gene: TRBD1; len: 13; CDR3nt: TGTGCTAGCAGCTTGACAGGGGGCGAGACCCAGTACTTC; CDR3aa: CASSLTGGETQYF
abundance: NA; v_gene: TRBV7-3; j_gene: TRBJ2-2; d_gene: TRBD1; len: 17; CDR3nt: TGTGCCAGCAGCTTAAGGGGCATCGGACAGGGCACCGGGGAGCTGTTTTTT; CDR3aa: CASSLRGIGQGTGELFF
abundance: NA; v_gene: TRBV14; j_gene: TRBJ2-3; d_gene: NA; len: 11; CDR3nt: TGTGCCAGCAGCCGAGGAGATACGCAGTATTTT; CDR3aa: CASSRGDTQYF
abundance: NA; v_gene: TRBV19; j_gene: TRBJ1-6; d_gene: TRBD1; len: 14; CDR3nt: TGTGCCAGTAGGACAGGGGAATTCAATTCACCCCTCCACTTT; CDR3aa: CASRTGEFNSPLHF
abundance: once; v_gene: TRBV29-1; j_gene: TRBJ1-1; d_gene: NA; len: 14; CDR3nt: TGCAGCGTCAACCGGGGGTCGGGGGGCACTGAAGCTTTCTTT; CDR3aa: CSVNRGSGGTEAFF
abundance: NA; v_gene: TRBV18; j_gene: TRBJ1-5; d_gene: TRBD1; len: 15; CDR3nt: TGTGCCAGCTCACTAAACCAGGGGGGAAATCAGCCCCAGCATTTT; CDR3aa: CASSLNQGGNQPQHF
abundance: NA; v_gene: TRBV4-1; j_gene: TRBJ1-1; d_gene: NA; len: 14; CDR3nt: TGCGCCAGCAGGGGAAGTAGGGGGTACACTGAAGCTTTCTTT; CDR3aa: CASRGSRGYTEAFF
abundance: NA; v_gene: TRBV27; j_gene: TRBJ1-1; d_gene: TRBD1; len: 14; CDR3nt: TGTGCCAGCAGTTTAGGGGGACAGGGTTCGCGGGCTTTCTTT; CDR3aa: CASSLGGQGSRAFF
abundance: once; v_gene: TRBV19; j_gene: TRBJ2-5; d_gene: TRBD1; len: 13; CDR3nt: TGTGCCAGTATCCCGACAGGGGAAGAGACCCAGTACTTC; CDR3aa: CASIPTGEETQYF
abundance: once; v_gene: TRBV5-1; j_gene: TRBJ2-5; d_gene: TRBD2; len: 15; CDR3nt: TGCGCCAGCAGCCTCGGGACTAGCGAACAAGAGACCCAGTACTTC; CDR3aa: CASSLGTSEQETQYF
abundance: NA; v_gene: TRBV7-8; j_gene: TRBJ2-7; d_gene: NA; len: 16; CDR3nt: TGTGCCAGCAGCTTAGGGGCCACAGGGCAATTAGGAGAGCAGTACTTC; CDR3aa: CASSLGATGQLGEQYF
abundance: NA; v_gene: TRBV5-4; j_gene: TRBJ1-1; d_gene: NA; len: 12; CDR3nt: TGTGCCAGCAGCTTGACAGGCACTGAAGCTTTCTTT; CDR3aa: CASSLTGTEAFF